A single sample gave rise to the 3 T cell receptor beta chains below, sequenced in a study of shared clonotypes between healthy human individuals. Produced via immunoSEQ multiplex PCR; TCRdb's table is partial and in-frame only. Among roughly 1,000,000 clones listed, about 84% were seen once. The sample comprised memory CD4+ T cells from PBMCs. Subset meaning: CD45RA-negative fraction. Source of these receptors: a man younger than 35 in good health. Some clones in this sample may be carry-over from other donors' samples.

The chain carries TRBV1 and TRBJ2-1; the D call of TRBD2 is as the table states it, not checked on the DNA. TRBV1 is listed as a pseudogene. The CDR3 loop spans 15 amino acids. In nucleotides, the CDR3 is TGCACCAGCAGCCATCCTAGACTAGCGGACAATGAGCAGTTCTTC. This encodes CTSSHPRLADNEQFF.

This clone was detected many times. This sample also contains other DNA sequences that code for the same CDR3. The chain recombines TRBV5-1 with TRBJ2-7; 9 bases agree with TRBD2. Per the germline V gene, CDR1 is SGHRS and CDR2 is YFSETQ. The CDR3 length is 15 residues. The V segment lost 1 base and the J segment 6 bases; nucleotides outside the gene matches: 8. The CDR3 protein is CASSLRGTSLAEQYF. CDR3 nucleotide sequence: TGCGCCAGCAGCTTGCGGGGGACTAGCTTAGCCGAGCAGTACTTC.

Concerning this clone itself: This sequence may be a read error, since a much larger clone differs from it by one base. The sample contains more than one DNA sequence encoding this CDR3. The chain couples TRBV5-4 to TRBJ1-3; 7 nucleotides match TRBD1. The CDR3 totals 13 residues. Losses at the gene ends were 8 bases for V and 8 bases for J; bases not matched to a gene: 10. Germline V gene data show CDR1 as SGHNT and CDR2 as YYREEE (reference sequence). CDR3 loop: CASSEGQDDTIYF. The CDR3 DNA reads TGTGCCAGTAGCGAAGGACAGGATGACACCATATATTTT.